Below are 12 T cell receptor beta chains sequenced from a single sample in a study of cytomegalovirus exposure and HLA in healthy donors. PCR used 60 Vbeta primers and 13 Jbeta primers. Sequencing used immunoSEQ multiplex PCR; TCRdb keeps in-frame clones, though not all of them. This table has around 110,000 clones, 50% to 70% appearing once. The sequenced material came from PBMCs. The receptors derive from a woman between 40 and 55 years old in good health and CMV-seropositive.

The chain combines TRBV4-3 with TRBJ2-5, with TRBD2 matching over 10 bases. Germline CDR1 is LGHNA and CDR2 is YSLEER. The CDR3 contains 18 residues. J gave up 4 bases and V 0 bases, and 11 bases lay outside the gene matches. The CDR3 coding sequence is TGCGCCAGCAGCCAAGAAGTAGCTAGCGGGAGATATGGAGAGACCCAGTACTTC. As protein: CASSQEVASGRYGETQYF.

In this sample, this clone turned up a few times. In DNA form, the CDR3 reads TGTGCCAGCAGTGTTTACCAGGGCGCCTATGGCTACACCTTC. Translation gives CASSVYQGAYGYTF. The chain is built from TRBV28 and TRBJ1-2; the D gene is possibly TRBD1 (5 bases). V lost 5 bases and J 4 bases, leaving 14 bases between the germline ends. The CDR3 contains 14 residues. CDR1 MDHEN and CDR2 SYDVKM come from the germline V gene.

This chain joins TRBV4-2 and TRBJ2-3, with D maybe TRBD2 (6 bases). The CDR3 sequence is 15 residues long. Germline V gene data show CDR1 as LGHNA and CDR2 as YNFKEQ. The ends were cut back, 4 bases at V and 3 bases at J, with 14 bases in the middle. CDR3 DNA sequence: TGTGCCAGCAGCCCCTGGCAGGGAGGTACAGATACGCAGTATTTT. Encoded protein: CASSPWQGGTDTQYF.

This clone was seen a few times. CDR3 amino acids: CASSKLGSLAGELFF. In nucleotides, the CDR3 is TGTGCCAGCAGCAAACTAGGGAGTTTGGCCGGGGAGCTGTTTTTT. This chain links TRBV6-5 with TRBJ2-2; D perhaps matches TRBD2 (5 bases). Trimming shortened V by 6 bases and J by 6 bases, and 17 bases separated the two germline ends. Germline V gene data show CDR1 as MNHEY and CDR2 as SVGAGI. This CDR3 has 15 amino acids.

By its share, this clone is medium-sized. The rearrangement joins TRBV6-5 to TRBJ2-1; D gene unclear. Germline CDR1 MNHEY, CDR2 SVGAGI. Trimming pared 6 bases from V and 4 bases from J, leaving 10 bases between. The CDR3 loop spans 13 amino acids. CDR3 protein: CASRAMTYNEQFF. In nucleotides, the CDR3 is TGTGCCAGCAGGGCTATGACTTACAATGAGCAGTTCTTC.

The rearrangement links TRBV19 to TRBJ2-3; D is undetermined. Trimming cost V 3 bases and J 3 bases, with 16 bases left between them. This CDR3 is 16 amino acids long. The V gene's germline CDR1 is LNHDA and CDR2 SQIVND (reference sequence). The CDR3 nucleotides read TGTGCCAGTAGTATGAGCGCCTCACACCTTACAGATACGCAGTATTTT. Protein: CASSMSASHLTDTQYF.

This clone has only a few counts. V is TRBV6-5 and J is TRBJ2-1, with TRBD1 identical over 9 bases. CDR3 length equals 15 residues. In germline, CDR1 is MNHEY, CDR2 SVGAGI. CDR3 in amino acids: CATKVGTGSYNEQFF. The CDR3 region has the DNA TGTGCTACCAAAGTAGGGACAGGGTCGTACAATGAGCAGTTCTTC.

The chain couples TRBV4-3 to TRBJ1-2; 8 nucleotides align to TRBD1. Germline CDR1 reads LGHNA; CDR2 reads YSLEER. The junction had 10 bases not matched to a gene; V was cut back by 0 bases and J by 4 bases. The CDR3 spans 17 residues. CDR3 sequence reads: CASSQEGQARYSYGYTF. The CDR3 coding sequence is TGCGCCAGCAGCCAAGAGGGACAGGCGCGATATAGCTATGGCTACACCTTC.

This chain uses TRBV25-1 with TRBJ1-4; TRBD1 is a possible D gene (6 bases). V gave up 3 bases and J gave up 3 bases, with 11 bases separating them. Germline CDR1 MGHDK, CDR2 SYGVNS. The CDR3 sequence is 15 residues long. Written as DNA, the CDR3 is TGTGCCAGCAGTGACCCGACAGGCCCTAATGAAAAACTGTTTTTT. Protein product: CASSDPTGPNEKLFF.

A single count supports this clone. This chain joins TRBV6-4 and TRBJ2-1, with 11 bases fitting TRBD2. This CDR3 is 20 amino acids long. V shed 4 bases and J 0 bases; nucleotides not matched to a gene: 14. Germline V gene sequence: CDR1 MRHNA, CDR2 SNTAGT. The CDR3 nucleotides are TGTGCCAGCAGTGCTGGGCGTCCGGGACTAGCGGAACGCTCCTACAATGAGCAGTTCTTC. Translation gives CASSAGRPGLAERSYNEQFF.

Points on this clone: Other DNA sequences in this specimen translate into the identical CDR3. V is TRBV11-2 and J is TRBJ2-7, with D unresolved. The CDR3 contains 12 residues. Germline-derived CDR1 and CDR2 are SGHAT and FQNNGV. Deletions cut 0 bases from V and 4 bases from J, with 4 bases between. This chain's CDR3 is CASSLDRYEQYF. CDR3 nucleotides: TGTGCCAGCAGCTTAGATCGGTACGAGCAGTACTTC.

This rearrangement joins TRBV19 to TRBJ1-1; 7 bases line up with TRBD1. The V and J ends lost 3 bases and 6 bases, in that order; junction bases with no gene match: 7. The CDR3 loop spans 14 amino acids. Germline V gene lookup returns CDR1 LNHDA and CDR2 SQIVND (reference sequence). The CDR3: CASSIPDREPEAFF. In DNA form, the CDR3 reads TGTGCCAGTAGTATTCCCGACAGGGAGCCTGAAGCTTTCTTT.